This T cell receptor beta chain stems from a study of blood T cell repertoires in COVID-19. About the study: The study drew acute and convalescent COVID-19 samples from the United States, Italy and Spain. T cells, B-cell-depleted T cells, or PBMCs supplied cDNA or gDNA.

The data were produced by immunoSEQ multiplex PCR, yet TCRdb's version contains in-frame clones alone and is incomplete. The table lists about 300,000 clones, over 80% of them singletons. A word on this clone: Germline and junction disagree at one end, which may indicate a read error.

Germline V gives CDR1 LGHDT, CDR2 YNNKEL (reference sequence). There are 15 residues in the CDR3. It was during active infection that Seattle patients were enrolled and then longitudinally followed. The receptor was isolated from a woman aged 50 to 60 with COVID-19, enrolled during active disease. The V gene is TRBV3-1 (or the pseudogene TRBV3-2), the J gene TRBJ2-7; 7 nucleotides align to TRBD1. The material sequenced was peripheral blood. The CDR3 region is CASSQDTTGNYELYF. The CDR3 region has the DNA TGTGCCAGCAGCCAAGATACGACAGGGAACTACGAGCTGTACTTC.